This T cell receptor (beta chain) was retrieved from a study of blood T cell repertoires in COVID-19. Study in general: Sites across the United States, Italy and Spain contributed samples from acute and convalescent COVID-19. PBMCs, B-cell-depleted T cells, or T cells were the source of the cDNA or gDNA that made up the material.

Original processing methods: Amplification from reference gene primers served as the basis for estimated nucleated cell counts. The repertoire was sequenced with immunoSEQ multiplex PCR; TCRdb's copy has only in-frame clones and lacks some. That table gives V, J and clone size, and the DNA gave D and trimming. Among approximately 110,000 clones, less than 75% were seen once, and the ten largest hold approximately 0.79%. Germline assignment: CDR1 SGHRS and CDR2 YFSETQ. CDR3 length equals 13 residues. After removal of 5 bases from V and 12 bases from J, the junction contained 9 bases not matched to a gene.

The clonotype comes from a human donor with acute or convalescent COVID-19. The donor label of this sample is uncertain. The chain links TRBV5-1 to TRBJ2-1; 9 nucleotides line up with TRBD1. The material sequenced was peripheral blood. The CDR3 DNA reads TGCGCCAGCAGACAGGGGGCGGCCGGCGGGCAGTTCTTC. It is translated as CASRQGAAGGQFF.